The 13 T cell receptor beta chains below were found in one sample sequenced in a study of T cells in Graves' hyperthyroidism and ophthalmopathy. Researchers amplified the TCR beta CDR3 regions from RNA transcripts. The HTBI primer set served for first-round RT-PCR of the TCR CDR3. TCRdb reprocessed the multiplex PCR reads with MiXCR, giving one entry per CDR3 protein. The sample includes 330,000 or so distinct CDR3 sequences, around a fifth seen only once; the top ten take 35% to 45%. Sequencing was done on a sample of blood. These receptors were taken from a man aged 50 to 59 with Graves' ophthalmopathy.

This clonotype was found many times. V usage is TRBV5-1 and J usage is TRBJ1-2; TRBD1 might be the D (6 bases). V shed 2 bases and J shed 6 bases, with 17 bases lying between them. The CDR3 extends over 15 amino acids. Germline lookup yields CDR1 SGHRS and CDR2 YFSETQ. The chain's CDR3 is CASSLQGIVTDGYTF. CDR3 in DNA: TGCGCCAGCAGCTTACAGGGAATCGTAACGGATGGCTACACCTTC.

This clonotype was detected ten times or more. This chain joins TRBV2 and TRBJ2-3; weak D call: TRBD1 (6 bases). The germline V gene encodes CDR1 SNHLY and CDR2 FYNNEI. The CDR3 is 13 amino acids. Between the trimmed V and J ends, which lost 5 bases and 6 bases, there was a span of 12 bases. The CDR3 nucleotides are TGTGCCAGCAGTTACAGGGAAGGGGATACGCAGTATTTT. Translating gives CASSYREGDTQYF. Together with reference TRBV2 and TRBJ2-3, the CDR3 gives the full variable domain: EPEVTQTPSHQVTQMGQEVILRCVPISNHLYFYWYRQILGQKVEFLVSFYNNEISEKSEIFDDQFSVERPDGSNFTLKIRSTKLEDSAMYFCASSYREGDTQYFGPGTRLTVL.

This clonotype was observed at least ten times. The J gene is TRBJ2-1, the V gene TRBV5-1; unclear D gene. The CDR3 contains 14 residues. V lost 4 bases and J lost 6, with 14 bases in between. Germline CDR1 and CDR2: SGHRS and YFSETQ. The DNA for the CDR3 is TGCGCCAGCAGCCCGGGTCTCTTGCCCAATGAGCAGTTCTTC. It translates to CASSPGLLPNEQFF.

There are a few counts of this clonotype. The V gene is TRBV12-3 or TRBV12-4, the J gene TRBJ2-1, with a weak D call TRBD1 (6 bases). Trimming took 8 bases from V and 5 from J, leaving 16 bases between them. This CDR3 has 14 amino acids. In DNA, the CDR3 is TGTGCCAGCGCCCTGGGGGACATGAACAATGAGCAGTTCTTC. Translation gives CASALGDMNNEQFF.

In its sample, this clonotype was seen a few times. This chain connects TRBV7-9 to TRBJ2-7, with a tentative D call TRBD2 (5 bases). V shed 2 bases and J shed 4 bases, with 9 bases lying between them. This CDR3 comprises 13 residues. In germline, CDR1 is SEHNR, CDR2 FQNEAQ (reference sequence). This CDR3 reads CASSLSGIYEQYF. Written as DNA, the CDR3 is TGTGCCAGCAGCTTATCGGGAATTTACGAGCAGTACTTC.

CDR3 DNA sequence: TGTGCCAGCAGTGAAGAGCGTGGGGCCGAGCAGTACTTC. Protein product: CASSEERGAEQYF. V usage is TRBV6-1 and J usage is TRBJ2-7; a weak D match, TRBD1 (5 bases). Germline V gene data show CDR1 as MNHNS and CDR2 as SASEGT. The CDR3 runs to 13 residues. Deletions cut 1 base from V and 6 bases from J, with 10 bases between.

The chain couples TRBV7-9 to TRBJ2-2, with D uncertain. From germline, CDR1 is SEHNR and CDR2 FQNEAQ (reference sequence). The length of the CDR3 is 12 residues. With 2 bases removed from V and 10 bases from J, the gap between germline ends came to 8 bases. The chain's CDR3 is CASSLYRQELFF. CDR3 in DNA: TGTGCCAGCAGCTTATACCGGCAGGAGCTGTTTTTT.

There are many counts of this clonotype. The chain joins TRBV6-1 to TRBJ1-5; D not resolved. CDR3 length: 15 amino acids. Germline lookup yields CDR1 MNHNS and CDR2 SASEGT. The V and J ends lost 6 bases and 0 bases respectively, with 12 bases between them. CDR3 in DNA: TGTGCCAGCAGGGTTCAGTTTAATAGCAATCAGCCCCAGCATTTT. Its translation: CASRVQFNSNQPQHF.

This clonotype was detected many times. V and J are TRBV2 and TRBJ1-5; D unclear. Trimming cost V 4 bases and J 2 bases, with 12 bases left between them. The germline V gene has CDR1 SNHLY and CDR2 FYNNEI. The CDR3 has 15 amino acids. The CDR3 DNA is TGTGCCAGCAGTGTGGAAGGGATAGGCAATCAGCCCCAGCATTTT. It encodes CASSVEGIGNQPQHF.

The genes are TRBV4-1 and TRBJ2-3; 8 nucleotides align to TRBD1. The CDR3 length is 17 residues. Germline CDR1 reads MGHRA; CDR2 reads YSYEKL. V lost 4 bases, J lost 2 bases, and 11 bases stayed unmatched. CDR3 protein: CASSPRVDRGITDTQYF. The CDR3 DNA reads as TGCGCCAGCAGCCCCAGGGTCGACAGGGGAATCACAGATACGCAGTATTTT.

In this sample, this clonotype turned up a few times. This chain links TRBV6-6 with TRBJ2-1; no firm D call. Trimming pared 2 bases from V and 5 bases from J, leaving 13 bases between. CDR3 length equals 15 residues. CDR1 and CDR2 from the germline V gene are MNHNY and SVGAGI (reference sequence). CDR3 region: CASSYGLTPHNEQFF. Written as DNA, the CDR3 is TGTGCCAGCAGTTACGGCCTAACCCCACACAATGAGCAGTTCTTC.

This clonotype was seen many times. The chain links TRBV12-3 or TRBV12-4 to TRBJ2-3; 13 nucleotides match TRBD2. J lost 5 bases, V lost 5 bases, and 10 bases had no gene match. The CDR3 runs to 17 residues. For the CDR3, the DNA is TGTGCCAGCAGTCTAGAATTAACTAGCGGGAGGGGAGATACGCAGTATTTT. Encoded protein: CASSLELTSGRGDTQYF.

This chain connects TRBV12-3 or TRBV12-4 to TRBJ1-6, with TRBD1 matching over 8 bases. The CDR3 is made up of 14 amino acids. V dropped 5 bases and J dropped 7; count of bases not matched to a gene: 4. CDR3 nucleotide sequence: TGTGCCAGCAGTCCGAGGACAGGGAATTCACCCCTCCACTTT. Translation gives CASSPRTGNSPLHF.